The 22 T cell receptor beta chains presented below share a single source sample, sequenced in a study of identical twins. TCRdb re-called the 5' RACE reads with MiXCR, one entry per CDR3 protein. The table records some 1,700,000 distinct CDR3 sequences, under 35% of them present only once. Sequenced material: cord blood. The receptors come from a newborn girl in good health.

This clonotype has more than one count but fewer than ten. This chain links TRBV27 with TRBJ1-2, with D possibly being TRBD1 (5 bases). V shed 5 bases and J shed 6 bases, with 19 bases lying between them. Germline V gene lookup returns CDR1 MNHEY and CDR2 SMNVEV (reference sequence). This CDR3 is 15 amino acids long. Here the CDR3 DNA reads TGTGCCAGCAGTCCATCCCGCGGGGCGGACCATGGCTACACCTTC. Its protein is CASSPSRGADHGYTF.

In its sample, this clonotype was seen a few times. This chain uses TRBV13 with TRBJ1-2; D unresolved. CDR3 length: 12 residues. CDR1 and CDR2 from the germline V gene are PRHDT and FYEKMQ (reference sequence). V lost 5 bases to trimming and J lost 7 bases, with 11 bases between them. Written as DNA, the CDR3 is TGTGCCAGCAGCGCCGTGGGTCGTGGCTACACCTTC. Amino acid sequence: CASSAVGRGYTF.

CDR3 sequence reads: CSVTAGGWDTQYF. In DNA form, the CDR3 reads TGCAGCGTCACAGCGGGAGGTTGGGATACGCAGTATTTT. J is TRBJ2-3 and V is TRBV29-1, with 9 bases fitting TRBD2. J was trimmed by 6 bases and V by 6 bases; bases with no gene match: 7. Germline V gene sequence: CDR1 SQVTM, CDR2 ANQGSEA. The CDR3 runs to 13 residues.

The table lists this clonotype with a few counts. The chain couples TRBV14 to TRBJ1-6, with D maybe TRBD1 (5 bases). V was trimmed by 6 bases and J by 9 bases, leaving 15 bases between them. Per germline, CDR1 SGHDN and CDR2 FVKESK. The CDR3 is 14 residues long. In nucleotides, the CDR3 is TGTGCCAGCAGTCGCGGGACGTCGGGTTCACCCCTCCACTTT. It specifies CASSRGTSGSPLHF.

A few counts support this clonotype. The V and J genes are TRBV29-1 and TRBJ1-2; 9 bases are a match to TRBD1. Germline-derived CDR1 and CDR2 are SQVTM and ANQGSEA. The CDR3 consists of 13 residues. V shed 5 bases, J shed 6 bases, and the junction held 7 bases outside the gene matches. The CDR3 nucleotides read TGCAGCGTTTTGACAGGGGGGTCCGATGGCTACACCTTC. Protein sequence: CSVLTGGSDGYTF. Combining the CDR3 with reference TRBV29-1 and TRBJ1-2 gives the whole variable domain SAVISQKPSRDICQRGTSLTIQCQVDSQVTMMFWYRQQPGQSLTLIATANQGSEATYESGFVIDKFPISRPNLTFSTLTVSNMSPEDSSIYLCSVLTGGSDGYTFGSGTRLTVV.

This clonotype was detected ten times or more. This CDR3 is CASSSGQSSSYNEQFF. CDR3 coding DNA: TGCGCCAGCAGCTCCGGACAGTCAAGCTCCTACAATGAGCAGTTCTTC. The V gene is TRBV5-1, the J gene TRBJ2-1; the D gene is possibly TRBD1 (6 bases). V lost 3 bases, J lost 0 bases, and 13 bases lay in between. CDR3 length equals 16 residues. Germline CDR1 reads SGHRS; CDR2 reads YFSETQ.

On this clonotype: At one of its ends the junction is not consistent with the germline gene, which may arise from a read error. This sequence joins TRBV18 and TRBJ2-2; 7 bases map to TRBD1. Per the germline V gene, CDR1 is KGHSH and CDR2 is LQKENI. The CDR3 totals 15 residues. The DNA of the CDR3 is TGCGCCAGCTCACCGCGACAGGGCGTAGCCGGGGAGCTGTTTTTT. Translation: CASSPRQGVAGELFF.

Comments on this clonotype: The germline gene is not matched at one end of the junction; a read error may be the cause. The rearrangement uses TRBV5-1 and TRBJ1-5; D might be TRBD1 (5 bases). The CDR3 is 14 amino acids. Per germline, CDR1 SGHRS and CDR2 YFSETQ. The CDR3 sequence is CTSSLGGSNQPQHF. CDR3 DNA sequence: TGCACCAGCAGCTTGGGGGGGAGCAATCAGCCCCAGCATTTT.

This clonotype was counted a few times. This chain links TRBV20-1 with TRBJ2-2, with D uncertain. Per germline, CDR1 DFQATT and CDR2 SNEGSKA (reference sequence). This CDR3 region has 13 residues. V was pared by 6 bases and J by 4 bases, with 12 bases between. The CDR3 sequence is CSASDVGTGELFF. CDR3 bases: TGCAGTGCCTCGGACGTGGGCACCGGGGAGCTGTTTTTT.

This rearrangement joins TRBV20-1 to TRBJ2-5; D is ambiguous. The V and J ends lost 6 bases and 5 bases respectively, with 13 bases between them. Germline-derived CDR1 and CDR2 are DFQATT and SNEGSKA (reference sequence). The CDR3 has 12 residues. This CDR3 reads CSATEYGETQYF. CDR3 sequence (DNA): TGCAGTGCCACGGAATATGGGGAGACCCAGTACTTC.

V usage is TRBV28 and J usage is TRBJ1-2; TRBD1 agrees at 12 bases. Germline V CDR1 and CDR2: MDHEN, SYDVKM. This CDR3 region has 15 residues. Trimming took 5 bases from V and 8 from J; bases not matched to a gene: 9. CDR3 in amino acids: CASSATGTGGYGYTF. For the CDR3, the DNA is TGTGCCAGCAGTGCCACCGGGACAGGGGGCTACGGCTACACCTTC.

V and J are TRBV2 and TRBJ2-7; 10 nucleotides agree with TRBD2. CDR1 is SNHLY, CDR2 FYNNEI, per germline. The CDR3 length is 19 residues. After removal of 0 bases from V and 1 base from J, the junction contained 12 bases not matched to a gene. The CDR3 spells CASSEAPRSGRTLSYEQYF. In DNA, the CDR3 is TGTGCCAGCAGTGAAGCTCCCCGTAGCGGGAGGACTCTTTCCTACGAGCAGTACTTC.

Details on this clonotype: Mismatch with germline at one junction end may stem from a read error. The chain joins TRBV18 to TRBJ2-5, with TRBD1 matching 8 bases. Germline loops: CDR1 KGHSH, CDR2 LQKENI. CDR3 length: 14 amino acids. In nucleotides, the CDR3 is TGTGCCAGCTCATGGACAGGGACCAAAGAGACCCTGTACTTC. This translates into CASSWTGTKETLYF. The full variable domain, rest sourced from reference TRBV18 and TRBJ2-5, is NAGVMQNPRHLVRRRGQEARLRCSPMKGHSHVYWYRQLPEEGLKFMVYLQKENIIDESGMPKERFSAEFPKEGPSILRIQQVVRGDSAAYFCASSWTGTKETLYFGPGTRLLVL.

This clonotype appeared a few times. The chain couples TRBV20-1 to TRBJ2-5; 8 bases line up with TRBD1. The assigned J gene may be wrong: the sequence end matches TRBJ2-7 better. The length of the CDR3 is 11 residues. Germline V gives CDR1 DFQATT, CDR2 SNEGSKA (reference sequence). Written as DNA, the CDR3 is TGCAGTGCTGGGCAGGGGGCCGAGCAGTACTTC. It is translated as CSAGQGAEQYF.

This clonotype was counted between two and nine times. This chain links TRBV20-1 with TRBJ1-5, with D hard to call. Trimming removed 0 bases from V and 4 bases from J, with 16 bases in between. The CDR3 covers 16 residues. CDR1 is DFQATT, CDR2 SNEGSKA, per germline (reference sequence). CDR3 nucleotides: TGCAGTGCTAGAGATTTTCAAGGCACCAAAAATCAGCCCCAGCATTTT. It yields the protein CSARDFQGTKNQPQHF.

The chain carries TRBV6-1 and TRBJ1-1; 10 bases fit TRBD1. The V segment lost 8 bases and the J segment 1 base; nucleotides outside the gene matches: 7. Germline CDR1 MNHNS, CDR2 SASEGT. This CDR3 has 15 amino acids. The CDR3 bases are TGTGCCAGCTTTTTGGGGGACAGGGGGAACACTGAAGCTTTCTTT. Translation gives CASFLGDRGNTEAFF.

Comment on this clonotype: An end of the junction differs from the germline gene, which may be a read error. The gene calls are TRBV24-1 and TRBJ2-3; TRBD2 matches at 8 bases. The CDR3 is 12 residues long. Germline loops: CDR1 KGHDR, CDR2 SFDVKD. The CDR3 coding sequence is TGTACCACCAGCGGGGGCGTAGATACGCAGTATTTT. Translated: CTTSGGVDTQYF.

CDR3 protein: CASSQGLAGASSYNEQFF. CDR3 nucleotide sequence: TGTGCCAGCAGCCAAGGACTAGCGGGAGCGAGCTCCTACAATGAGCAGTTCTTC. This rearrangement joins TRBV14 to TRBJ2-1; 12 positions match TRBD2. V shed 1 base, J shed 0 bases, and the junction held 4 bases outside the gene matches. This CDR3 has 18 residues. Germline V gives CDR1 SGHDN, CDR2 FVKESK.

This clonotype was seen a handful of times. The chain carries TRBV12-3 or TRBV12-4 and TRBJ2-7; TRBD2 aligns across 14 bases. CDR3 length: 15 residues. The V and J ends lost 5 bases and 5 bases, in that order; junction bases with no gene match: 5. As DNA, the CDR3 is TGTGCCAGCAGTGCGAGACTAGCGGGAGGGAACGAGCAGTACTTC. Translated: CASSARLAGGNEQYF.

The chain carries TRBV6-2 or TRBV6-3 and TRBJ2-3; D could derive from TRBD1 or TRBD2 (5 bases each). Trimming shortened V by 7 bases and J by 4 bases, and 9 bases separated the two germline ends. CDR1 is MNHEY and CDR2 is SVGEGT in the germline V gene. CDR3 length: 12 residues. CDR3: CASMGVADTQYF. CDR3 coding DNA: TGTGCCAGCATGGGGGTCGCAGATACGCAGTATTTT.

This clonotype showed up just a few times. This CDR3 is CSARGPLVGALMQFF. Here the CDR3 DNA reads TGCAGTGCTAGAGGGCCGCTAGTAGGAGCCCTTATGCAGTTCTTC. The chain employs TRBV20-1 and TRBJ2-1, with D hard to call. CDR3 length: 15 residues. Per germline, CDR1 DFQATT and CDR2 SNEGSKA (reference sequence). The V and J ends lost 1 base and 12 bases respectively, with 22 bases between them.

The gene calls are TRBV6-1 and TRBJ1-2, with 10 bases lining up with TRBD1. Germline V lookup: CDR1 MNHNS, CDR2 SASEGT. The CDR3 contains 14 residues. The ends lost 3 bases at V and 8 bases at J; junction bases unmatched: 6. In DNA form, the CDR3 reads TGTGCCAGCAGTGAGGGACAGGGGCGGTGGGGCTACACCTTC. This codes for CASSEGQGRWGYTF.